The clone carrying this T cell receptor (beta chain) was recorded many times. The sample is drawn from a study of neurological immune-mediated disorders. TCRdb called the 5' RACE reads again in MiXCR, with one record for every CDR3 protein. The profile shows roughly 38,000 distinct CDR3 sequences, around 7.8% of them singletons. The CDR3 is made up of 17 amino acids. V shed 4 bases and J shed 6 bases, with 22 bases lying between them. Per the germline V gene, CDR1 is SEHNR and CDR2 is FQNEAQ (reference sequence). This rearrangement joins TRBV7-9 to TRBJ2-1, with D possibly matching TRBD2 (6 bases). The sequence derives from a woman aged 40 to 50 in good health. Sequenced input: PBMCs. CDR3 bases: TGTGCCAGCAGCTCAACCTATGACGCGGGGACGGCCAATGAGCAGTTCTTC. Protein sequence: CASSSTYDAGTANEQFF.